This is a list of T cell receptor beta chains from one sample in a study of CD4 and CD8 cells across lung adenocarcinoma regions. TCRdb analysed the PCR reads with MiXCR anew, one entry per CDR3 protein. The sample contains approximately 3,600 distinct CDR3 sequences, around three fifths of which appear only once. Sequenced: CD4+ T cells from the center of a lung tumor. The receptor source for this set is a female donor with lung adenocarcinoma. The CD4 and CD8 labels of this study may be unreliable. Both conserved end residues are part of each CDR3. A D gene is named only where the DNA matches it firmly. Where a row states a size, it is once, few, many or the class of an expanded clone; other rows omit it.

CDR3aa: CATGLGATNIQYF
CDR3nt: TGCGCCACGGGGCTGGGAGCCACAAACATTCAGTACTTC
j_gene: TRBJ2-4
d_gene: .
v_gene: TRBV10-1
abundance: .

CDR3aa: CASSYSRDRGYNEQFF
CDR3nt: TGTGCCAGCAGTTACTCCCGGGACAGGGGGTACAATGAGCAGTTCTTC
j_gene: TRBJ2-1
d_gene: TRBD1
v_gene: TRBV6-5
abundance: medium-sized

CDR3aa: CASSYWGGTGELFF
CDR3nt: TGTGCCAGCAGTTACTGGGGGGGAACCGGGGAGCTGTTTTTT
j_gene: TRBJ2-2
d_gene: TRBD2
v_gene: TRBV6-5
abundance: .

CDR3aa: CASSGPESNQPQHF
CDR3nt: TGTGCCAGCAGTGGTCCTGAATCGAATCAGCCCCAGCATTTT
j_gene: TRBJ1-5
d_gene: .
v_gene: TRBV25-1
abundance: .

CDR3aa: CASRRRGLYEQYF
CDR3nt: TGCGCCAGCCGGCGGAGAGGACTGTACGAGCAGTACTTC
j_gene: TRBJ2-7
d_gene: .
v_gene: TRBV10-1
abundance: .

CDR3aa: CASSYSIRSGYYGYTF
CDR3nt: TGTGCCAGCAGTTACTCGATCAGAAGTGGGTACTATGGCTACACCTTC
j_gene: TRBJ1-2
d_gene: .
v_gene: TRBV6-5
abundance: medium-sized

CDR3aa: CASSSVTGNYEQYF
CDR3nt: TGTGCCAGCAGCTCAGTGACAGGGAATTACGAGCAGTACTTC
j_gene: TRBJ2-7
d_gene: TRBD1
v_gene: TRBV7-2
abundance: .

CDR3aa: CASSSSKIAGIRDYEQYF
CDR3nt: TGTGCCAGCAGTTCCTCGAAAATAGCGGGAATAAGGGACTACGAGCAGTACTTC
j_gene: TRBJ2-7
d_gene: TRBD2
v_gene: TRBV6-5
abundance: medium-sized

CDR3aa: CASSYNGGTEAFF
CDR3nt: TGTGCCAGCAGTTACAACGGAGGTACTGAAGCTTTCTTT
j_gene: TRBJ1-1
d_gene: .
v_gene: TRBV6-5
abundance: .

CDR3aa: CASSRPSSGRAAEQFF
CDR3nt: TGTGCCAGCAGTCGTCCTTCTAGCGGGAGGGCCGCTGAGCAGTTCTTC
j_gene: TRBJ2-1
d_gene: TRBD2
v_gene: TRBV6-1
abundance: .

CDR3aa: CASKRAGVRNEQFF
CDR3nt: TGTGCCAGCAAAAGGGCGGGAGTAAGGAATGAGCAGTTCTTC
j_gene: TRBJ2-1
d_gene: TRBD2
v_gene: TRBV6-1
abundance: .

CDR3aa: CASSEALGGDWETQYF
CDR3nt: TGTGCCAGCAGTGAAGCGCTCGGGGGGGACTGGGAGACCCAGTACTTC
j_gene: TRBJ2-5
d_gene: TRBD2
v_gene: TRBV6-1
abundance: .

CDR3aa: CASSGGNEQFF
CDR3nt: TGTGCCAGCAGTGGGGGGAATGAGCAGTTCTTC
j_gene: TRBJ2-1
d_gene: .
v_gene: TRBV6-1
abundance: .

CDR3aa: CASSEPSGEGEETQYF
CDR3nt: TGTGCCAGCAGCGAGCCTTCGGGGGAGGGAGAAGAGACCCAGTACTTC
j_gene: TRBJ2-5
d_gene: TRBD2
v_gene: TRBV6-1
abundance: medium-sized

CDR3aa: CASSSEDRRNEQFF
CDR3nt: TGTGCTAGCAGCTCGGAAGACAGGCGAAATGAGCAGTTCTTC
j_gene: TRBJ2-1
d_gene: .
v_gene: TRBV7-7
abundance: .

CDR3aa: CASWGPSPAGGGNEQFF
CDR3nt: TGTGCCAGCTGGGGCCCCAGCCCCGCGGGGGGCGGCAATGAGCAGTTCTTC
j_gene: TRBJ2-1
d_gene: TRBD2
v_gene: TRBV6-1
abundance: .

CDR3aa: CASSQGFRLAGVYEQFF
CDR3nt: TGTGCCAGCAGCCAAGGGTTTAGGCTAGCGGGAGTATATGAGCAGTTCTTC
j_gene: TRBJ2-1
d_gene: TRBD2
v_gene: TRBV3-1
abundance: .

CDR3aa: CASLQGGIPYEQYF
CDR3nt: TGTGCCAGTTTACAGGGGGGAATCCCCTACGAGCAGTACTTC
j_gene: TRBJ2-7
d_gene: TRBD1
v_gene: TRBV6-1
abundance: .

CDR3aa: CASSAFSSGRSAETQYF
CDR3nt: TGTGCCAGCAGCGCATTCTCTAGCGGGAGATCTGCAGAGACCCAGTACTTC
j_gene: TRBJ2-5
d_gene: TRBD2
v_gene: TRBV6-1
abundance: .

CDR3aa: CATELEAKDMQYF
CDR3nt: TGCGCCACCGAACTAGAAGCTAAAGACATGCAGTATTTC
j_gene: TRBJ2-3
d_gene: .
v_gene: TRBV10-1
abundance: .

CDR3aa: CASQHERGIQETQYF
CDR3nt: TGTGCCAGCCAACACGAGAGGGGGATCCAAGAGACCCAGTACTTC
j_gene: TRBJ2-5
d_gene: .
v_gene: TRBV7-4
abundance: .

CDR3aa: CATSAPLGGGGSTDTQYF
CDR3nt: TGTGCCACCAGTGCCCCGTTGGGGGGCGGGGGTTCCACAGATACGCAGTATTTT
j_gene: TRBJ2-3
d_gene: .
v_gene: TRBV24-1
abundance: .

CDR3aa: CASSEFGGRSILAKNIQYF
CDR3nt: TGTGCCAGCAGTGAATTCGGCGGGAGGTCAATCTTAGCCAAAAACATTCAGTACTTC
j_gene: TRBJ2-4
d_gene: TRBD2
v_gene: TRBV6-1
abundance: .

CDR3aa: CASRGRGSPMNTEAFF
CDR3nt: TGTGCCAGCAGGGGTCGGGGATCACCGATGAACACTGAAGCTTTCTTT
j_gene: TRBJ1-1
d_gene: .
v_gene: TRBV27
abundance: .

CDR3aa: CASSVAGLALPLTGELFF
CDR3nt: TGCGCCAGCAGTGTTGCGGGACTAGCCCTACCCCTGACCGGGGAGCTGTTTTTT
j_gene: TRBJ2-2
d_gene: TRBD2
v_gene: TRBV10-2
abundance: .

CDR3aa: CASSIGTSGSRAYEQYF
CDR3nt: TGTGCCAGCAGTATCGGGACTAGCGGGAGCCGGGCCTACGAGCAGTACTTC
j_gene: TRBJ2-7
d_gene: TRBD2
v_gene: TRBV6-1
abundance: .

CDR3aa: CAWRFHRGPYGYTF
CDR3nt: TGTGCCTGGAGGTTTCACAGGGGGCCTTATGGCTACACCTTC
j_gene: TRBJ1-2
d_gene: TRBD1
v_gene: TRBV30
abundance: .

CDR3aa: CASSRDDRSFLRYF
CDR3nt: TGTGCCAGCAGCAGGGATGACAGGTCGTTCCTGCGGTACTTC
j_gene: TRBJ2-1
d_gene: .
v_gene: TRBV6-1
abundance: .

CDR3aa: CSADLLSGNLGEQFF
CDR3nt: TGCAGTGCTGACCTACTTAGCGGGAACTTGGGTGAGCAGTTCTTC
j_gene: TRBJ2-1
d_gene: TRBD2
v_gene: TRBV20-1
abundance: .

CDR3aa: CASSTTGRYTDTQYF
CDR3nt: TGCGCCAGCAGTACGACGGGACGGTACACAGATACGCAGTATTTT
j_gene: TRBJ2-3
d_gene: .
v_gene: TRBV10-2
abundance: .

CDR3aa: CASSRGSENEQYF
CDR3nt: TGTGCCAGCAGCAGGGGGTCTGAAAACGAGCAGTACTTC
j_gene: TRBJ2-7
d_gene: TRBD1
v_gene: TRBV6-1
abundance: few

CDR3aa: CASSDAGQGLDEQFF
CDR3nt: TGTGCCAGCAGTGACGCCGGACAGGGGTTAGATGAGCAGTTCTTC
j_gene: TRBJ2-1
d_gene: TRBD1
v_gene: TRBV6-1
abundance: .

CDR3aa: CASSPDRESIQYF
CDR3nt: TGTGCCAGCAGCCCGGACAGGGAAAGCATTCAGTACTTC
j_gene: TRBJ2-4
d_gene: TRBD1
v_gene: TRBV7-2
abundance: .

CDR3aa: CASSYGAGLYNEQFF
CDR3nt: TGTGCCAGCAGTTACGGCGCAGGGCTCTACAATGAGCAGTTCTTC
j_gene: TRBJ2-1
d_gene: .
v_gene: TRBV6-5
abundance: .

CDR3aa: CASSETSRAETQYF
CDR3nt: TGTGCCAGCAGCGAAACAAGCAGGGCCGAGACCCAGTACTTC
j_gene: TRBJ2-5
d_gene: .
v_gene: TRBV6-1
abundance: .

CDR3aa: CASSYSTTVGGHQETQYF
CDR3nt: TGTGCCAGCAGTTACTCGACGACCGTCGGGGGCCATCAAGAGACCCAGTACTTC
j_gene: TRBJ2-5
d_gene: .
v_gene: TRBV6-5
abundance: medium-sized

CDR3aa: CASSEEYLAGFNNEQFF
CDR3nt: TGTGCCAGCAGTGAAGAGTACCTAGCGGGATTTAACAATGAGCAGTTCTTC
j_gene: TRBJ2-1
d_gene: TRBD2
v_gene: TRBV6-1
abundance: .

CDR3aa: CASSPSAEAFF
CDR3nt: TGTGCCAGCAGCCCCAGTGCTGAAGCTTTCTTT
j_gene: TRBJ1-1
d_gene: .
v_gene: TRBV7-2
abundance: .

CDR3aa: CAGSGGRGTDTQYF
CDR3nt: TGTGCGGGCAGTGGGGGCCGCGGCACAGATACGCAGTACTTC
j_gene: TRBJ2-7
d_gene: .
v_gene: TRBV6-1
abundance: .

CDR3aa: CASSTQGAYEQYF
CDR3nt: TGTGCCAGCAGTACCCAGGGGGCCTACGAGCAGTACTTC
j_gene: TRBJ2-7
d_gene: TRBD1
v_gene: TRBV9
abundance: .

CDR3aa: CASSLYPGTSGRETQYF
CDR3nt: TGTGCCAGCAGCTTATACCCCGGCACTAGCGGGAGAGAGACCCAGTACTTC
j_gene: TRBJ2-5
d_gene: TRBD2
v_gene: TRBV7-3
abundance: .

CDR3aa: CAISGGEGGSGYEQYF
CDR3nt: TGTGCCATCAGTGGCGGAGAGGGCGGGAGTGGGTACGAGCAGTACTTC
j_gene: TRBJ2-7
d_gene: TRBD2
v_gene: TRBV10-3
abundance: large

CDR3aa: CASSSVTSGRNIQYF
CDR3nt: TGTGCCAGCAGTTCCGTGACTAGCGGGAGAAACATTCAGTACTTC
j_gene: TRBJ2-4
d_gene: TRBD2
v_gene: TRBV6-5
abundance: .

CDR3aa: CASSEEGSGGWEQHF
CDR3nt: TGTGCCAGCAGTGAAGAAGGGTCGGGGGGCTGGGAGCAGCACTTT
j_gene: TRBJ1-6
d_gene: .
v_gene: TRBV6-1
abundance: .

CDR3aa: CASSDGDGGKDIQYF
CDR3nt: TGTGCCAGCAGCGACGGTGACGGGGGCAAAGACATCCAGTACTTC
j_gene: TRBJ2-4
d_gene: .
v_gene: TRBV6-1
abundance: .

CDR3aa: CGRVFGRWATNMQYF
CDR3nt: TGTGGCCGCGTTTTCGGGAGGTGGGCCACAAATATGCAGTACTTT
j_gene: TRBJ2-6
d_gene: TRBD2
v_gene: TRBV6-1
abundance: .

CDR3aa: CASTTLGGGSSYNELFF
CDR3nt: TGTGCCAGCACCACTTTAGGGGGGGGAAGTTCCTACAATGAGCTGTTTTTT
j_gene: TRBJ2-2
d_gene: .
v_gene: TRBV6-1
abundance: .